This T cell receptor beta chain was found in a study of blood T cell repertoires in COVID-19. Across the whole study: Sources were T cells, B-cell-depleted T cells, or PBMCs; the material itself was cDNA or gDNA.

Trimming pared 4 bases from V and 8 bases from J, leaving 12 bases between. The CDR3 contains 13 residues. Germline V lookup: CDR1 MGHRA, CDR2 YSYEKL. Produced via immunoSEQ multiplex PCR; TCRdb's table is partial and in-frame only. The table shows about 110,000 clones, with 85% occurring only once. The V and J genes are TRBV4-1 and TRBJ2-1; D unresolved. Specimen: peripheral blood. The sequence came from a man between 50 and 59 years old with acute or convalescent COVID-19. The CDR3 nucleotides are TGCGCCAGCAGCCCCCTCCCGATAGATGAGCAGTTCTTC. Protein product: CASSPLPIDEQFF.